These T cell receptor beta chains were read from a single sample in a study of spatial heterogeneity in lung cancer. MiXCR, run by TCRdb on the 5' RACE reads, gives a single entry per CDR3 protein. The sample has some 83,000 distinct CDR3 sequences, more than 15% seen once. Sample: PBMCs, taken at surgery. These receptors were taken from a male donor with early-stage non-small cell lung cancer. CDR3s include the opening cysteine and the closing phenylalanine or tryptophan. Each record gives: D gene, V gene, clone size, J gene, CDR3 DNA, CDR3 protein. A D gene is named only where the DNA matches it firmly. Clone size is stated in some rows and not others, as once, few, many or a class when expanded.

>NA|TRBV21-1|many|TRBJ2-3
TGTGCCAGCAGCCAGAGACAGCTTACAGATACGCAGTATTTT
CASSQRQLTDTQYF
>NA|TRBV28|few|TRBJ1-2
TGTGCCAGCAGTTTATTATCCCAGACCGAGGGCTACACCTTC
CASSLLSQTEGYTF
>TRBD1|TRBV5-1|NA|TRBJ2-6
TGCGCCAGCAGCCCATGGACAGGGAACGCTGGGGCCAACGTCCTGACTTTC
CASSPWTGNAGANVLTF
>TRBD1|TRBV12-3/TRBV12-4|NA|TRBJ1-5
TGTGCCAGCAGTTTAGCGGGGACAGGGAATCAGCCCCAGCATTTT
CASSLAGTGNQPQHF
>NA|TRBV2|few|TRBJ2-3
TGTGCCAGCAGTGTTTTAGATAGCACAGATACGCAGTATTTT
CASSVLDSTDTQYF
>TRBD1|TRBV19|NA|TRBJ2-2
TGTGCCAGTAGGGACAGGTTTTCATATAACACCGGGGAGCTGTTTTTT
CASRDRFSYNTGELFF
>NA|TRBV19|NA|TRBJ1-4
TGTGCCACCCAAGACGGGGGTTATGAAAAACTGTTTTTT
CATQDGGYEKLFF
>TRBD1|TRBV12-3/TRBV12-4|few|TRBJ1-5
TGTGCCAGCAGCCCTGTCGGACAGGGCCCAAATCAGCCCCAGCATTTT
CASSPVGQGPNQPQHF
>TRBD1|TRBV14|few|TRBJ1-1
TGTGCCAGCAGCCAAATGGGACAGGGGGAGACTGAAGCTTTCTTT
CASSQMGQGETEAFF
>NA|TRBV28|many|TRBJ1-1
TGTGCCAGCAGGCCGGGACAGAACACTGAAGCTTTCTTT
CASRPGQNTEAFF
>NA|TRBV5-6|few|TRBJ2-3
TGTGCCAGCAGTTCTTGGGGGACCCTAACGCAGTATTTT
CASSSWGTLTQYF
>NA|TRBV29-1|few|TRBJ2-6
TGCAGCGTTCTATCGGCCACCTCTGGGGCCAACGTCCTGACTTTC
CSVLSATSGANVLTF
>NA|TRBV9|NA|TRBJ2-3
TGTGCCAGCAGCGTTAGCGGAACTAGCACAGATACGCAGTATTTT
CASSVSGTSTDTQYF